This TCR beta chain was captured by sequencing in a study of cytomegalovirus exposure and HLA in healthy donors. Researchers ran the PCR with 60 Vbeta and 13 Jbeta primers. The assay was immunoSEQ multiplex PCR, and TCRdb's table has in-frame clones only and misses some. The table shows about 120,000 clones, with 9.5% occurring only once. Per germline, CDR1 SNHLY and CDR2 FYNNEI. The J segment lost 5 bases and the V segment lost 10 bases, leaving 11 bases of the junction unmatched. The CDR3 consists of 13 residues. The rearrangement uses TRBV2 and TRBJ2-7; 7 bases are a match to TRBD1. What was sequenced was PBMCs. The receptor's source is a man aged 25-40 years in good health and CMV-seronegative. The CDR3 DNA sequence: TGTGCCACCCGGACCGGACAGGACGACGAGCAGTACTTC. Translation: CATRTGQDDEQYF.